This TCR beta chain derives from a study of blood T cells in healthy people across ages. Notes on the study in general: The unsorted PBMCs prevented any conclusive comparison of naive versus antigen-experienced cells.

V trimming: 0 bases; J trimming: 4 bases; junction bases outside the gene matches: 6. Germline values: CDR1 LGHDT, CDR2 YNNKEL (reference sequence). The CDR3 runs to 16 residues. PCR was performed a second time for about 6 to 12 cycles using a sample-barcoded 5' primer and a J-beta primer mix. MiXCR, run by TCRdb on the 5' RACE reads, gives a single entry per CDR3 protein. The sample shows over 1.5 million distinct CDR3 sequences, just under 50% of them seen only once. Comment on this clonotype: Antigen specificity is unknown.

The V gene is TRBV3-1, the J gene TRBJ1-2; 9 bases line up with TRBD1. The receptor was isolated from a woman aged 40 to 50 in good health. Sequenced: blood. CDR3 nucleotide sequence: TGTGCCAGCAGCCAAGAACAGGGGGCGCGAATCTATGGCTACACCTTC. Encoded protein: CASSQEQGARIYGYTF.